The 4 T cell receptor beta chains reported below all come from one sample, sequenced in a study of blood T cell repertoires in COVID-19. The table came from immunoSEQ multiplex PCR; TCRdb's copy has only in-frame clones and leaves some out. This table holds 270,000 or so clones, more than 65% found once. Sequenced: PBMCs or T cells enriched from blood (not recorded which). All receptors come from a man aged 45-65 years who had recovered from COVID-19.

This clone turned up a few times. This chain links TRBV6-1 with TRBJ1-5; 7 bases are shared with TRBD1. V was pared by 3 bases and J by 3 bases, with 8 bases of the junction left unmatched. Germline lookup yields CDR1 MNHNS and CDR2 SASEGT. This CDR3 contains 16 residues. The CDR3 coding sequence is TGTGCCAGCAGTGAGGGTAAGGGGGCGGACAATCAGCCCCAGCATTTT. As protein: CASSEGKGADNQPQHF.

Here the CDR3 DNA reads TGTGCCACCAGTGATTTTACTAGCGGGGGGGCAGATACGCAGTATTTT. Translated, it gives CATSDFTSGGADTQYF. V gene TRBV24-1 combines with J gene TRBJ2-3, with TRBD2 matching over 13 bases. There are 16 residues in the CDR3. Unmatched junction bases numbered 1, after V lost 1 base and J lost 4 bases. The germline V gene encodes CDR1 KGHDR and CDR2 SFDVKD.

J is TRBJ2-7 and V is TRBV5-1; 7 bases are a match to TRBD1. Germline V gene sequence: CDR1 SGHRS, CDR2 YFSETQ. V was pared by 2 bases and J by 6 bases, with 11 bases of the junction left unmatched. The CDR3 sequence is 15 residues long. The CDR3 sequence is CASSFDATGIAEQYF. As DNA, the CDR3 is TGCGCCAGCAGCTTTGATGCGACAGGGATCGCCGAGCAGTACTTC.

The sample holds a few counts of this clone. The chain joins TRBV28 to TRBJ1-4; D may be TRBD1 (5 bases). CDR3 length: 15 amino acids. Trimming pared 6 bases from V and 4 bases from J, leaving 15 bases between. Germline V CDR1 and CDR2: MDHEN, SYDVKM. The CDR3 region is CASSPRGMSNEKLFF. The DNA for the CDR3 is TGTGCCAGCAGCCCCCGGGGGATGAGTAATGAAAAACTGTTTTTT.